A selection of T cell receptor beta chains follows, all from one sample in a study of cytomegalovirus exposure and HLA in healthy donors. Sequencing used immunoSEQ multiplex PCR; TCRdb keeps in-frame clones, though not all of them. The table records about 140,000 clones, over 60% of them present only once. Sequenced sample: PBMCs. These receptors all come from a woman aged 40 to 50 in good health and CMV-seronegative. CDR3s include the opening cysteine and the closing phenylalanine or tryptophan. The order of the fields is CDR3 DNA, CDR3 protein, V gene, J gene, D gene, clone size, CDR3 length. The D gene is left open where the match is weak. Clone size, where shown, is once, few, many, or a class for clones that have expanded.

CDR3 DNA: TGTGCCAGCAGCTTTGGAGGGTCAATCCTCGGCGAGCAGTACTTC
CDR3 protein: CASSFGGSILGEQYF
V gene: TRBV5-6
J gene: TRBJ2-7
D gene: .
clone size: .
CDR3 length: 15

CDR3 DNA: TGTGCCAGTAGTATAGCGGCAGGGCCGAACACTGAAGCTTTCTTT
CDR3 protein: CASSIAAGPNTEAFF
V gene: TRBV19
J gene: TRBJ1-1
D gene: .
clone size: .
CDR3 length: 15

CDR3 DNA: TGCGCCAGCAGACGAAGGACAGTTGTTAATGAAGCTTTCTTT
CDR3 protein: CASRRRTVVNEAFF
V gene: TRBV5-1
J gene: TRBJ1-1
D gene: .
clone size: few
CDR3 length: 14

CDR3 DNA: TGCGCCAGCAGCCAGGGGCTGGATGGTACGCAGTATTTT
CDR3 protein: CASSQGLDGTQYF
V gene: TRBV5-1
J gene: TRBJ2-3
D gene: .
clone size: .
CDR3 length: 13

CDR3 DNA: TGCAGTGCTGACAGGCTTGGCTACACCTTC
CDR3 protein: CSADRLGYTF
V gene: TRBV20-1
J gene: TRBJ1-2
D gene: .
clone size: few
CDR3 length: 10

CDR3 DNA: TGTGCCAGCAGTGAGACCCCCGGGGACACCGGGGAGCTGTTTTTT
CDR3 protein: CASSETPGDTGELFF
V gene: TRBV6-4
J gene: TRBJ2-2
D gene: .
clone size: .
CDR3 length: 15

CDR3 DNA: TGTGCCAGCAGTGACCCAGGGAAATACACTGAAGCTTTCTTT
CDR3 protein: CASSDPGKYTEAFF
V gene: TRBV6-1
J gene: TRBJ1-1
D gene: .
clone size: few
CDR3 length: 14

CDR3 DNA: TGTGCCAGTAGTATCCCGGGGGAGACCCAGTACTTC
CDR3 protein: CASSIPGETQYF
V gene: TRBV19
J gene: TRBJ2-5
D gene: .
clone size: .
CDR3 length: 12

CDR3 DNA: TGCGCCAGCAGCTTCACAATTGAGGGGGCTAAGATTTTT
CDR3 protein: CASSFTIEGAKIF
V gene: TRBV5-1
J gene: TRBJ1-5
D gene: TRBD1
clone size: .
CDR3 length: 13

CDR3 DNA: TGTGCCAGCAGTGGAGGGACAGGGGGCTACGAGCAGTACTTC
CDR3 protein: CASSGGTGGYEQYF
V gene: TRBV6-1
J gene: TRBJ2-7
D gene: TRBD1
clone size: .
CDR3 length: 14

CDR3 DNA: TGTGCCAGCAGCCAAGGGACTAGCGGGTTACGTGAGCAGTACTTC
CDR3 protein: CASSQGTSGLREQYF
V gene: TRBV7-9
J gene: TRBJ2-7
D gene: TRBD2
clone size: .
CDR3 length: 15

CDR3 DNA: TGTGCCAGCAGTACCAACGGGGACACAGATACGCAGTATTTT
CDR3 protein: CASSTNGDTDTQYF
V gene: TRBV6-4
J gene: TRBJ2-3
D gene: .
clone size: medium-sized
CDR3 length: 14

CDR3 DNA: TGTGCCAGCAGTTTATTCCCGGGACAACCAAAAGGCTACACCTTC
CDR3 protein: CASSLFPGQPKGYTF
V gene: TRBV27
J gene: TRBJ1-2
D gene: .
clone size: .
CDR3 length: 15

CDR3 DNA: TGTGCCAGTAAAACGGGACAGGGGGCCTCCCGGGGCAATCAGCCCCAGCATTTT
CDR3 protein: CASKTGQGASRGNQPQHF
V gene: TRBV19
J gene: TRBJ1-5
D gene: TRBD1
clone size: .
CDR3 length: 18

CDR3 DNA: TGTTCCAGCAGCTTTCGGACAGATCTCGAAAACACCGGGGAGCTGTTTTTT
CDR3 protein: CSSSFRTDLENTGELFF
V gene: TRBV7-9
J gene: TRBJ2-2
D gene: .
clone size: .
CDR3 length: 17

CDR3 DNA: TGCGCCAGCAGCCAAGGGACAGGGGGCTCGGGTAATGAAAAACTGTTTTTT
CDR3 protein: CASSQGTGGSGNEKLFF
V gene: TRBV4-1
J gene: TRBJ1-4
D gene: TRBD1
clone size: few
CDR3 length: 17

CDR3 DNA: TGCGCCAGCAGCTTGTTTACAGCCAGGGGAGAGACCCAGTACTTC
CDR3 protein: CASSLFTARGETQYF
V gene: TRBV5-1
J gene: TRBJ2-5
D gene: .
clone size: .
CDR3 length: 15